This T cell receptor (beta chain) was sequenced in a study of cytomegalovirus exposure and HLA in healthy donors (dated 2017 in TCRdb). Looking at the study overall: According to an earlier analysis of around 600 of the donors, 150 million to 200 million T cells yielded 117 million unique TCR beta sequences and about 280 Gb of sequence data. An early release that covered 640 HLA-typed donors contained about 300 gigabases of sequencing data and about 84 million unique TCR sequences. The genetic ancestry cluster associated with self-reported Caucasian donors included roughly 84% of the roughly 400 genotyped donors. The aim of the study was to test whether cataloging public T cell receptors could identify signatures of past pathogen exposure. The study used immunosequencing to profile the T cell repertoires of 670 or so subjects and linked those repertoires to cytomegalovirus serostatus. In addition to the first cohort of around 670 subjects, a separate validation cohort of approximately 110 different subjects was used. High-throughput TCR immunosequencing, statistical association of individual TCRs with disease status, and machine learning were combined to predict cytomegalovirus infection status. A later analysis re-analyzed previously published TCR beta repertoires from several hundred donors and added high-resolution HLA genotyping to study TCR occurrence patterns. Rather than using new phenotypic data, the later analysis identified candidate immune exposures from TCR beta sequences and from how often those sequences occurred across donors. To decide whether each TCR beta V gene segment behaved as functional or pseudogenic, an earlier analysis of some 600 of the donors relied on high-throughput TCR beta sequencing. Donor age, sex, ethnicity and CMV serostatus were compiled alongside the repertoire data. A later genetic analysis used genome-wide SNP genotypes for about 60% of the 666 donors, treating that subset as a discovery cohort. All discovery cohort repertoires had been generated using a single sequencing platform. Class I and class II HLA loci were covered by the typing at four-digit resolution. The number of donors typed differed by locus, with 629-630 for A, B, C, DRB1 and DQB1, 522 for DQA1, nearly 610 for DPA1, and around 430 for DPB1. Roughly 5 DR-DQ haplotypes were handled as single units for association and clustering, since linkage in the cohort was strong. Among roughly 400 genotyped donors of the cohort, an average of around 240,000 unique TCR beta nucleotide sequences were sequenced per donor, 15% to 20% of them non-productive.

Results the study describes overall, beyond this receptor: In a later analysis, TCR association rates were found to vary across HLA loci, with the most associated TCRs seen for DRB1 alleles and the fewest for HLA-C alleles. When HLA alleles, especially DR and DQ, strongly co-occurred, TCR associations were difficult to assign to individual alleles. Most TCR sequences were seen in very few donors, while some public TCRs were found in many individuals. At a false discovery rate of 0.05, a later analysis linked under 20,000 TCR beta sequences to specific HLA alleles. A cluster of highly shared sequence variants was judged likely to be a technical artifact of the sequencing pipeline. Because HLA typing was missing for some donors at each locus, association tests included only the typed subset. A few of the identified cytomegalovirus-associated TCR beta chains were confirmed in vitro to be specific for cytomegalovirus antigens. According to the authors, the approach could potentially be generalized to other disease states and immunological phenotypes. The only immune exposure information available for the cohort was CMV serostatus. Some 15 rarely observed V segments, including chromosome 9 orphons, were excluded from the earlier analysis of about 610 of the donors because counts were too low. In an earlier analysis of fewer than 700 of the donors, most TCR beta V segments appeared in productive rearrangements about 87% or about 30% of the time, broadly matching IMGT annotations. In both the original and validation cohorts, the classifier was reported to diagnose cytomegalovirus status with high specificity and sensitivity. The cohort was sequenced for TCR beta chains only, and without alpha or paired-chain data the features that could be detected were limited. An association between a missense DCLRE1C variant and V-gene and J-gene trimming of TCR beta chains was found in a later genetic analysis and replicated in an independent cohort. Compared with the roughly 700-donor mean, donors in an Asian-associated ancestry cluster had fewer N-insertions in productive TCRs, according to a later genetic analysis. Most CMV-associated TCR beta chains appeared to be HLA-restricted in a later analysis, and the HLA associations seemed to be driven largely by CMV exposure. According to a later analysis, parvovirus B19, influenza, CMV and Epstein-Barr virus appeared linked to several top co-occurrence clusters. A further reported finding was that TCR beta sequences accurately predicted the HLA-A and HLA-B alleles for most subjects in the first cohort. Compared with equally common non-associated chains, HLA-associated TCR beta chains in a later analysis were more clonally expanded and had lower generation probabilities. The study listed around 160 TCR beta chains as associated with cytomegalovirus. The 87-base-pair reads could not distinguish some IMGT-functional V segments, including TRBV6-2 and TRBV6-3, so those segments were excluded. Linkage disequilibrium might explain the correlated functional status among segregating V segments, but an unknown experimental factor could not be excluded. The presence/absence analyses assumed that sequencing depth was roughly uniform across donors, and that assumption may not be true.

The cohort was made up of 666 healthy bone marrow donors. At the time of sampling, every cohort member was nominally healthy, though immune exposures that went unrecorded were likely present. The donor was CMV seronegative and belonged to the group of roughly 330 seronegative cohort members. Each donor provided a peripheral blood sample, and peripheral blood mononuclear cells were used for TCR beta sequencing. The Qiagen DNeasy Blood Extraction Kit was used to extract genomic DNA from the blood cell samples. From a lookup of the germline V gene (reference sequence), CDR1 and CDR2 are LNHDA and SQIVND. CDR3 length: 14 amino acids, cysteine to phenylalanine. Of all the DNA, just the CDR3 is kept, 42 bases in frame from base 1. V is shortened by 4 bases, J by 9 bases, and the region joining them spans 13 bases. To prepare the library, the immunoSEQ multiplex PCR assay was applied. For the multiplex PCR, a mixture combining 60 forward primers for TCR Vbeta segments and 13 reverse primers for TCR Jbeta segments was used. Amplification of the CDR3 region of rearranged TCR beta genes was performed with a multiplex PCR assay on genomic DNA. The Illumina HiSeq System was used to sequence the amplified TCR beta libraries as 87-base-pair reads. Turning to the authors' computational methods: In a later analysis, tens of millions of unique TCR beta chains were counted across the approximately 620 repertoires, and roughly 11 million of these chains were shared by at least two donors. Raw reads were error-corrected and collapsed into unique sequences with a nearest-neighbor algorithm that merged closely related sequences to remove PCR and sequencing errors. CDR3 sequences were aligned to IMGT reference sequences to assign V, D and J gene segments. Each retained sequence needed at least a six-nucleotide match to both a V gene segment and a J gene segment. Rearrangements were called productive when the CDR3 lacked stop codons and stayed in frame with V and J; all others were non-productive. CDR3 was defined according to IMGT convention as the region running from the second conserved V-encoded cysteine to the conserved J-encoded phenylalanine. The earlier analysis of some 540 of the donors excluded any sequence lacking an unambiguous match to a single V gene segment. An earlier analysis of a few hundred of the donors called V segments functional above 56.7% productive rearrangements and segregating when the between-donor standard deviation exceeded 5%. A statistical classification framework was developed to diagnose cytomegalovirus status using the catalog of TCR beta chain sequences. A later analysis assigned V and J genes by comparing TCR nucleotide sequences with IMGT/GENE-DB human TR gene sequences. The TCRdist pipeline was used in a later analysis to assign CDR3 sequences and most-parsimonious VDJ recombination scenarios. In a later analysis, every TCR beta chain was defined by the combination of its CDR3 amino acid sequence and its V-gene family, and reads without a unique V-gene family were dropped. In a later analysis, 550 to 650 highly shared, low-generation-probability nucleotide sequences were removed to address suspected cross-contamination and a sequencing artifact. In a later analysis, a clonal expansion index for each public chain was calculated from normalized within-repertoire ranks of inferred template counts. Generation probabilities in a later analysis came from a VDJ recombination model fitted to out-of-frame rearrangements, and those results were checked against IGoR. Hypergeometric tests were used in a later analysis to score TCR-TCR, TCR-HLA and TCR-CMV co-occurrence, with a repertoire-size bias correction applied to the TCR pairs. False discovery rates were estimated in a later analysis by permuting HLA or CMV assignments 20 times. In a later analysis, co-occurring TCRs were grouped with DBSCAN, and TCRdist sequence similarity was added when clustering was performed within HLA-allele-positive subsets. Repertoires with fewer than 30,000 or more than 120,000 public chains, plus five repertoires with anomalous nucleotide sharing, were excluded from co-occurrence clustering. TCRdb limited this immuneACCESS table to in-frame rearrangements with V and J called. A share of clones is missing; checked studies link under half to unresolved V genes, and the rest is unexplained. Clone size and the V and J calls come from that table; the DNA yielded D and trimming. This sample lists 150,000 to 200,000 clones; roughly 81% were detected once. 13% of the sample is held by the ten biggest clonotypes.

In the case of this clone: No cognate antigen has been identified for it. No base quality values were provided; no much bigger clone lies one nucleotide off. In the same sample, other DNA sequences code for this CDR3.

The chain couples TRBV19 to TRBJ1-6, with the D gene call left open. Sequences were obtained from PBMCs. The source of this sequence is a woman in her forties or fifties in good health and CMV-seronegative. The CDR3 reads as follows: CASSTQSGGSPLHF. In nucleotide form, the sequence is TGTGCCAGTAGTACCCAGAGTGGCGGTTCACCCCTCCACTTT.